This T cell receptor (beta chain) was captured in a study of Graves' ophthalmopathy and Graves' hyperthyroidism. In this sample, this clonotype turned up a few times. This CDR3 is built from 19 residues. J gave up 7 bases and V 3 bases, and 22 bases lay outside the gene matches. Germline lookup yields CDR1 KGHSH and CDR2 LQKENI. Scientists amplified the TCR beta CDR3 regions from RNA transcripts. Investigators did first-round RT-PCR with HTBI primers, then second-round multiplex PCR. A single record per CDR3 protein comes from TCRdb applying MiXCR to the multiplex PCR reads. The data hold around 340,000 distinct CDR3 sequences, with 15% to 20% observed a single time.

The sequencing sample was made of peripheral blood. The sequence was obtained from an adult man with Graves' ophthalmopathy. The V gene is TRBV18, the J gene TRBJ2-7; 9 bases match TRBD2. CDR3 sequence reads: CASSPDLSTSGILRGEQYF. The CDR3 nucleotides are TGTGCCAGCTCACCGGACTTGTCGACTAGCGGAATCTTACGGGGGGAGCAGTACTTC.